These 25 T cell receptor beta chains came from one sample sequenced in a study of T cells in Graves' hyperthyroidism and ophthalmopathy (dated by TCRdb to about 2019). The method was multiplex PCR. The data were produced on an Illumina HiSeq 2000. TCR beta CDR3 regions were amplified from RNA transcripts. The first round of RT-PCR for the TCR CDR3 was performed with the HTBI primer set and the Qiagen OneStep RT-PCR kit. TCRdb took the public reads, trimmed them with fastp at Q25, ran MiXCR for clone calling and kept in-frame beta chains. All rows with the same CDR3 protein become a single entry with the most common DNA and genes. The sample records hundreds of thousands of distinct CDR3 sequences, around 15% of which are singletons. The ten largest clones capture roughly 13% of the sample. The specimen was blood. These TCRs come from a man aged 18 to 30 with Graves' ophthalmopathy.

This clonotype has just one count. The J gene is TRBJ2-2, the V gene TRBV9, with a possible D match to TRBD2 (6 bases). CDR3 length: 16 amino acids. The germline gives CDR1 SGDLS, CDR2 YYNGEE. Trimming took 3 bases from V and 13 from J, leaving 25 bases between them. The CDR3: CASSAPGSGRIAGLFF. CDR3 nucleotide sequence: TGTGCCAGCAGCGCCCCAGGCAGCGGGCGGATCGCGGGGCTGTTTTTT. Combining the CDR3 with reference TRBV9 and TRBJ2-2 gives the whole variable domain DSGVTQTPKHLITATGQRVTLRCSPRSGDLSVYWYQQSLDQGLQFLIQYYNGEERAKGNILERFSAQQFPDLHSELNLSSLELGDSALYFCASSAPGSGRIAGLFFGEGSRLTVL.

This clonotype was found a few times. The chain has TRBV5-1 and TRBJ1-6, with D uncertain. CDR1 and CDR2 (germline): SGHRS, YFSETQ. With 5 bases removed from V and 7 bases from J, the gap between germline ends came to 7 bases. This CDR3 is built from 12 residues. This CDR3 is CASREANSPLHF. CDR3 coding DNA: TGCGCCAGCAGGGAAGCCAATTCACCCCTCCACTTT. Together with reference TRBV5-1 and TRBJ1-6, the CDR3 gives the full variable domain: KAGVTQTPRYLIKTRGQQVTLSCSPISGHRSVSWYQQTPGQGLQFLFEYFSETQRNKGNFPGRFSGRQFSNSRSEMNVSTLELGDSALYLCASREANSPLHFGNGTRLTVT.

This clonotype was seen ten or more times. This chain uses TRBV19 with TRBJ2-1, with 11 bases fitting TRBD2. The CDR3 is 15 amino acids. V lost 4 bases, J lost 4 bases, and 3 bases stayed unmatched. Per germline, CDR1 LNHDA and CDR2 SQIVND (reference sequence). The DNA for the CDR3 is TGTGCCAGTAGTACGACTAGCGGGGCTTACAATGAGCAGTTCTTC. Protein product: CASSTTSGAYNEQFF.

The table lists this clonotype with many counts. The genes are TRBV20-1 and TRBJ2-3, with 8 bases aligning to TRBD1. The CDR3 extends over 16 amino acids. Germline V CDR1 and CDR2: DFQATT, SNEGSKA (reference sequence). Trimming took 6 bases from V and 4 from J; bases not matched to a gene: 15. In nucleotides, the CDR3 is TGCAGTGCCCAAAGGCCCTTTGACAGGGGCGCAGATACGCAGTATTTT. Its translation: CSAQRPFDRGADTQYF.

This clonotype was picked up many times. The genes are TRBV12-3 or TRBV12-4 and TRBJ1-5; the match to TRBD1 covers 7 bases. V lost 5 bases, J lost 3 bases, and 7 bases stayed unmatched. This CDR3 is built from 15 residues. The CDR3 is CASSAVGQANQPQHF. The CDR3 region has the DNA TGTGCCAGCAGTGCAGTAGGACAGGCCAATCAGCCCCAGCATTTT.

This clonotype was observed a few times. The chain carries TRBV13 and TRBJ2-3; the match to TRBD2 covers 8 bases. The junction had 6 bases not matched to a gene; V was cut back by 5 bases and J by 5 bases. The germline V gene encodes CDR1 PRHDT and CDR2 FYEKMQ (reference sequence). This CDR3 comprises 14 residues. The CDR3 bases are TGTGCCAGCAGCCCAATAGCGGGAAAAGATACGCAGTATTTT. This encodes CASSPIAGKDTQYF.

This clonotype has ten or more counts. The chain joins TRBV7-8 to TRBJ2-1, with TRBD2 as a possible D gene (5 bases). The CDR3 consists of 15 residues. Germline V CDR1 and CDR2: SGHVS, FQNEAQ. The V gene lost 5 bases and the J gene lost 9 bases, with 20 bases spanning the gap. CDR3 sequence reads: CASSPEGGFLGEQFF. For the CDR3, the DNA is TGTGCCAGCAGCCCTGAGGGTGGCTTCCTGGGTGAGCAGTTCTTC.

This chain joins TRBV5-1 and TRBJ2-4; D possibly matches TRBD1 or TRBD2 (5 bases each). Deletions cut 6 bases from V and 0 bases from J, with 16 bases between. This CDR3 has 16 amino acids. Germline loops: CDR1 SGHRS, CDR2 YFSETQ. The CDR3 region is CASTYSGGEAKNIQYF. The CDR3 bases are TGCGCCAGCACCTATAGTGGGGGAGAAGCCAAAAACATTCAGTACTTC.

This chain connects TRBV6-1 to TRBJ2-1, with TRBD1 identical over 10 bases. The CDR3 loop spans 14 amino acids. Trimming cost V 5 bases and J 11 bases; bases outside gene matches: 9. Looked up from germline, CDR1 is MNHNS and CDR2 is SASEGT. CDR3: CASSPGQGFKKQFF. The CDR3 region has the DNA TGTGCCAGCAGTCCGGGACAGGGGTTCAAAAAGCAGTTCTTC.

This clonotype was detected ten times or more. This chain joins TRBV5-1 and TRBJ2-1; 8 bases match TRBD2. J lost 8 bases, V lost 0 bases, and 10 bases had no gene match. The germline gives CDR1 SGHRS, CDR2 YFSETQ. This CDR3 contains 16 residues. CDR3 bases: TGCGCCAGCAGCTTGGCCCCCGGGGGGGCCTATGATGAGCAGTTCTTC. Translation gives CASSLAPGGAYDEQFF.

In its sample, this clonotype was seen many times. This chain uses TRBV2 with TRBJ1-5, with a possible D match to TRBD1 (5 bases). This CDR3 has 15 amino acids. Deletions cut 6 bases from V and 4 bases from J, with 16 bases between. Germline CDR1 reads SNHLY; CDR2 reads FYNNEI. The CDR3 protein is CASRGGPTSNQPQHF. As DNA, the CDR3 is TGTGCCAGCAGGGGGGGACCAACGTCAAATCAGCCCCAGCATTTT.

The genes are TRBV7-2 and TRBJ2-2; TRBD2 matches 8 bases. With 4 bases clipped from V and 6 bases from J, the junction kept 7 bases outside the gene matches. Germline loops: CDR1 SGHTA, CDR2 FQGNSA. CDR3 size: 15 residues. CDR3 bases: TGTGCCAGCAGCTCCCCGGGGGGGTTGGCCGGGGAGCTGTTTTTT. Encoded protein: CASSSPGGLAGELFF.

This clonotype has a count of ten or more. CDR3 protein: CASSFNLSGNTEAFF. The CDR3 DNA follows: TGTGCCAGCAGCTTCAATTTGTCCGGGAACACTGAAGCTTTCTTT. The chain is built from TRBV7-4 and TRBJ1-1; D uncertain. V gave up 3 bases and J gave up 1 base, with 12 bases separating them. The germline CDR1 and CDR2 sequences are SGHVT and SQSDAQ. The CDR3 sequence is 15 residues long.

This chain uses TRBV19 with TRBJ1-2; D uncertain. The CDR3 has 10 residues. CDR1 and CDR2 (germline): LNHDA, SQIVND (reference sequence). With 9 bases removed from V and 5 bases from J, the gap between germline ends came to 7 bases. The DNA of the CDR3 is TGTGCCAGCGGACCTTATGGCTACACCTTC. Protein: CASGPYGYTF.

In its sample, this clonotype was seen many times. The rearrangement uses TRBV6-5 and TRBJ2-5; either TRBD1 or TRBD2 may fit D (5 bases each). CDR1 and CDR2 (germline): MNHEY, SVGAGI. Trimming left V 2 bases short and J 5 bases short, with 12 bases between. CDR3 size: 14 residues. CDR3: CASSYEVWGETQYF. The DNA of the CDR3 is TGTGCCAGCAGTTACGAAGTTTGGGGGGAGACCCAGTACTTC.

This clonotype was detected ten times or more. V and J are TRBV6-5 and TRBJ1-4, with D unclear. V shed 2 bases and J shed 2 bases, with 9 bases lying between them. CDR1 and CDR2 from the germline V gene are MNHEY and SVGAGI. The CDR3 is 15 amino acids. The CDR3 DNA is TGTGCCAGCAGTTACGAGGACGGGACTAATGAAAAACTGTTTTTT. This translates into CASSYEDGTNEKLFF.

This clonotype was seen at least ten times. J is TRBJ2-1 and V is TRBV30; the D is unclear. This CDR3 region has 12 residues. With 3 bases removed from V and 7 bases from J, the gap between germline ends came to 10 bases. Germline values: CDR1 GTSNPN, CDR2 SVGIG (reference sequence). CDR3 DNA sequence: TGTGCCTGGAGCATAACTACGAATGAGCAGTTCTTC. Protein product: CAWSITTNEQFF.

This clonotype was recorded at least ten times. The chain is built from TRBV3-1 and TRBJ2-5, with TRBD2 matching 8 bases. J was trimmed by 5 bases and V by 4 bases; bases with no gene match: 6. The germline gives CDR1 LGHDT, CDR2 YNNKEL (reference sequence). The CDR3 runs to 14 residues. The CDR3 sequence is CASSRVTSEETQYF. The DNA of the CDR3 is TGTGCCAGCAGCCGGGTGACTAGCGAGGAGACCCAGTACTTC.

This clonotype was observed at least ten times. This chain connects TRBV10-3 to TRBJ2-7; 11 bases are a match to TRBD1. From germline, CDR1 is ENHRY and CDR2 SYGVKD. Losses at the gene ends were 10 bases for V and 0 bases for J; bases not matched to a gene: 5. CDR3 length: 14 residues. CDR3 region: CASYGTGGSYEQYF. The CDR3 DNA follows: TGTGCCAGCTATGGGACAGGGGGCTCCTACGAGCAGTACTTC.

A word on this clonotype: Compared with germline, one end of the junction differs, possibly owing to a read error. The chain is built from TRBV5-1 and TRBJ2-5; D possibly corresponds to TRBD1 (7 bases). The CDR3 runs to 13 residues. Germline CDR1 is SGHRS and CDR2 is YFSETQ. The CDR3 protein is CASSLAGGGTANF. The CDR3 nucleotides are TGCGCCAGCAGCTTGGCAGGAGGGGGGACAGCAAACTTC.

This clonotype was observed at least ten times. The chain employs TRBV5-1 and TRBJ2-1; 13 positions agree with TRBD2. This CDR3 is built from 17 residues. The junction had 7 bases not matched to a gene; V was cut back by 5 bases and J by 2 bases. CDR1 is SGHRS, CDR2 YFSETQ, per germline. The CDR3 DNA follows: TGCGCCAGCAGTCGGACTAGCGGGAGTACAGCCTACAATGAGCAGTTCTTC. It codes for CASSRTSGSTAYNEQFF. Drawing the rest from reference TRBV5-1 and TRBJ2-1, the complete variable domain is KAGVTQTPRYLIKTRGQQVTLSCSPISGHRSVSWYQQTPGQGLQFLFEYFSETQRNKGNFPGRFSGRQFSNSRSEMNVSTLELGDSALYLCASSRTSGSTAYNEQFFGPGTRLTVL.

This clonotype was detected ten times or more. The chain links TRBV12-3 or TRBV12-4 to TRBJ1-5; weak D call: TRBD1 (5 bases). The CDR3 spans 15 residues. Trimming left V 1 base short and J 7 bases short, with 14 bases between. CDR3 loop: CASSLVQGVGQPQHF. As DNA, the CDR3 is TGTGCCAGCAGTTTAGTGCAGGGCGTAGGGCAGCCCCAGCATTTT.

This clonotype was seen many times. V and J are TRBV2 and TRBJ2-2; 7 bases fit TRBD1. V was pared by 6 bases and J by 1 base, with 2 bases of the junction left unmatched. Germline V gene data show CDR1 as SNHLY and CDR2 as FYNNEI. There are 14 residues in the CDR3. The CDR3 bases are TGTGCCAGCAGGAGGACAGGGAACACCGGGGAGCTGTTTTTT. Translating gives CASRRTGNTGELFF.

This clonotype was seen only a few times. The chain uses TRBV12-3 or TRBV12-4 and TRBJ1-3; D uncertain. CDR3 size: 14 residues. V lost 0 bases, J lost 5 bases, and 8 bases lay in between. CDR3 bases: TGTGCCAGCAGTTTAGCCCCGAGGCGAAACACCATATATTTT. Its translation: CASSLAPRRNTIYF.

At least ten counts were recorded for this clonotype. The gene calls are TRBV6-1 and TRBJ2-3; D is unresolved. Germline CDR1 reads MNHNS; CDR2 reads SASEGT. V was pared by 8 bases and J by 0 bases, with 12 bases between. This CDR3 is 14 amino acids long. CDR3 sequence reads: CASSTYRSTDTQYF. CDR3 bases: TGTGCCAGCTCCACCTACCGCAGCACAGATACGCAGTATTTT.